These 31 T cell receptor beta chains were sequenced from one sample in a study of blood T cells in healthy people across ages. A J-beta primer mix and a sample-barcoded 5' primer were used in a second PCR of roughly 6 to 12 cycles. Each CDR3 protein is one row after TCRdb ran MiXCR on the 5' RACE reads. The sample contains about 940,000 distinct CDR3 sequences, about 44% of which appear only once. Sequenced sample: blood. These receptors were collected from a man in his thirties or forties in good health.

In its sample, this clonotype was seen a few times. The V call is TRBV12-3 or TRBV12-4, the J call TRBJ1-5, with D possibly being TRBD1 (6 bases). This CDR3 has 14 amino acids. The germline V and J ends were trimmed by 6 bases and 1 base, with 10 bases remaining between them. For the CDR3, the DNA is TGTGCCAGCAGCCGGGACACAAGCAATCAGCCCCAGCATTTT. This encodes CASSRDTSNQPQHF.

The chain employs TRBV4-2 and TRBJ2-5; tentative D call: TRBD2 (5 bases). This CDR3 has 15 residues. In germline, CDR1 is LGHNA, CDR2 YNFKEQ. Trimming removed 0 bases at V and 0 bases at J, with 8 bases between. The CDR3 protein is CASSQERANQETQYF. Written as DNA, the CDR3 is TGTGCCAGCAGCCAAGAGCGGGCGAACCAAGAGACCCAGTACTTC.

The sample holds a few counts of this clonotype. One base away lies a much larger clone, so this may be a sequencing read error. The chain carries TRBV20-1 and TRBJ2-1; D possibly corresponds to TRBD1 (5 bases). The germline CDR1 and CDR2 sequences are DFQATT and SNEGSKA (reference sequence). Trimming shortened V by 3 bases and J by 9 bases, and 18 bases separated the two germline ends. This CDR3 contains 14 residues. The CDR3 here is CSASGRTARGEQFF. The CDR3 nucleotides are TGCAGTGCTAGTGGCAGAACGGCTAGGGGTGAGCAGTTCTTC.

V usage is TRBV18 and J usage is TRBJ2-3, with D unclear. CDR1 and CDR2 from the germline V gene are KGHSH and LQKENI. This CDR3 has 13 amino acids. The V end lost 3 bases, the J end lost 8 bases, and 12 bases lay between the germline ends. Here the CDR3 DNA reads TGTGCCAGCTCACCGGTTGACGAAGGTACGCAGTATTTT. Translation gives CASSPVDEGTQYF.

This chain's CDR3 is CASSQEGRGGRGTQYF. For the CDR3, the DNA is TGTGCCAGCAGCCAAGAGGGGCGGGGCGGTAGGGGTACGCAGTATTTT. The rearrangement uses TRBV4-2 and TRBJ2-3, with D possibly being TRBD2 (6 bases). CDR3 length: 16 residues. Germline CDR1 and CDR2: LGHNA and YNFKEQ. Trimming left V 0 bases short and J 8 bases short, with 18 bases between.

The table lists this clonotype with a few counts. The chain has TRBV7-2 and TRBJ1-4, with no clear D. Looked up from germline, CDR1 is SGHTA and CDR2 is FQGNSA. This CDR3 is built from 16 residues. The V end lost 2 bases, the J end lost 8 bases, and 18 bases lay between the germline ends. The CDR3 bases are TGTGCCAGCAGCTTAAACTCTGGCCCTTCGGAAGAAAAACTGTTTTTT. Protein: CASSLNSGPSEEKLFF. Looking up the rest from reference TRBV7-2 and TRBJ1-4 gives the full variable domain: GAGVSQSPSNKVTEKGKDVELRCDPISGHTALYWYRQSLGQGLEFLIYFQGNSAPDKSGLPSDRFSAERTGGSVSTLTIQRTQQEDSAVYLCASSLNSGPSEEKLFFGSGTQLSVL.

This chain joins TRBV3-1 and TRBJ1-1, with D maybe TRBD1 (6 bases). V was pared by 3 bases and J by 0 bases, with 11 bases between. Per germline, CDR1 LGHDT and CDR2 YNNKEL (reference sequence). The CDR3 sequence is 15 residues long. CDR3 amino acids: CASSQKDRLNTEAFF. The CDR3 DNA reads as TGTGCCAGCAGCCAGAAGGACAGATTGAACACTGAAGCTTTCTTT.

J is TRBJ1-1 and V is TRBV7-4; TRBD1 matches at 8 bases. The V and J ends lost 4 bases and 5 bases, in that order; junction bases with no gene match: 9. The CDR3 contains 15 residues. Germline V gene data show CDR1 as SGHVT and CDR2 as SQSDAQ. CDR3 DNA sequence: TGTGCCAGCAGCTCTAGAAAGGACAGGGAGACTGAAGCTTTCTTT. It yields the protein CASSSRKDRETEAFF. Full variable domain (missing parts from reference TRBV7-4 and TRBJ1-1): GAGVSQSPRYKVAKRGRDVALRCDSISGHVTLYWYRQTLGQGSEVLTYSQSDAQRDKSGRPSGRFSAERPERSVSTLKIQRTEQGDSAVYLCASSSRKDRETEAFFGQGTRLTVV.

V gene TRBV28 combines with J gene TRBJ2-7, with 9 nucleotides matching TRBD2. The ends lost 5 bases at V and 7 bases at J; junction bases unmatched: 15. CDR1 is MDHEN, CDR2 SYDVKM, per germline. The CDR3 runs to 16 residues. The CDR3 here is CASSRLGSGGYEEQYF. CDR3 DNA: TGTGCCAGCAGTCGTCTGGGGAGCGGGGGGTACGAGGAGCAGTACTTC.

V and J are TRBV7-2 and TRBJ1-2; tentative D call: TRBD1 (6 bases). Germline V CDR1 and CDR2: SGHTA, FQGNSA. This CDR3 spans 14 amino acids. The V end was cut by 7 bases, the J end by 2 bases, with 14 bases between. This chain's CDR3 is CASILNRDNYGYTF. The CDR3 DNA is TGTGCCAGCATCCTAAACAGGGACAACTATGGCTACACCTTC.

J is TRBJ1-1 and V is TRBV10-3; possible D gene TRBD1, 5 bases. Germline CDR1 ENHRY, CDR2 SYGVKD. The CDR3 totals 15 residues. Trimming removed 8 bases from V and 4 bases from J, with 20 bases in between. The CDR3 loop reads CAIGPRGAGGTEAFF. The CDR3 DNA reads TGTGCCATCGGGCCCCGAGGGGCGGGGGGCACTGAAGCTTTCTTT.

The chain employs TRBV24-1 and TRBJ2-5, with 12 bases lining up with TRBD1. V trimming: 6 bases; J trimming: 11 bases; junction bases outside the gene matches: 12. The CDR3 covers 15 residues. CDR1 and CDR2 from the germline V gene are KGHDR and SFDVKD. CDR3 region: CATSSGTGGSDEQYF. CDR3 DNA: TGTGCCACCAGTTCCGGGACAGGGGGCTCGGATGAGCAGTACTTC.

In its sample, this clonotype was seen a few times. The CDR3 DNA reads as TGTGCCTGGAGTGCCGGGACAAGCTCCAATGAGCAGTTCTTC. It codes for CAWSAGTSSNEQFF. V usage is TRBV30 and J usage is TRBJ2-1, with a weak D call TRBD1 (6 bases). CDR1 GTSNPN and CDR2 SVGIG come from the germline V gene (reference sequence). With 1 base removed from V and 6 bases from J, the gap between germline ends came to 13 bases. This CDR3 has 14 amino acids.

This clonotype was counted only a few times. V is TRBV9 and J is TRBJ2-1, with 9 bases identical to TRBD1. This CDR3 has 16 amino acids. V trimming: 0 bases; J trimming: 8 bases; junction bases outside the gene matches: 9. Germline CDR1 reads SGDLS; CDR2 reads YYNGEE. The CDR3 bases are TGTGCCAGCAGCGTAGCTAAGACAGGGGGAAGATATGAGCAGTTCTTC. It specifies CASSVAKTGGRYEQFF.

This rearrangement joins TRBV12-3 or TRBV12-4 to TRBJ2-5; 11 bases line up with TRBD1. The CDR3 has 16 amino acids. Losses at the gene ends were 2 bases for V and 11 bases for J; bases not matched to a gene: 13. CDR3 nucleotide sequence: TGTGCCAGCAGTTTACCGCTCCGGGACAGGGGGAAGGAGCAGTACTTC. Protein sequence: CASSLPLRDRGKEQYF.

This clonotype has a single count. V usage is TRBV9 and J usage is TRBJ1-1; the match to TRBD1 covers 9 bases. The ends lost 3 bases at V and 7 bases at J; junction bases unmatched: 10. CDR3 length equals 15 residues. From germline, CDR1 is SGDLS and CDR2 YYNGEE. Here the CDR3 DNA reads TGTGCCAGCAGCGGATCCTTGGACAGGGGCTTTGAAGCTTTCTTT. Translating it yields CASSGSLDRGFEAFF.

The V and J genes are TRBV4-2 and TRBJ2-1; 11 bases are a match to TRBD1. This CDR3 contains 18 residues. The V segment lost 4 bases and the J segment 7 bases; nucleotides outside the gene matches: 15. CDR1 is LGHNA and CDR2 is YNFKEQ in the germline V gene. The CDR3 DNA follows: TGTGCCAGCAGCCGCACCGGGACAGGGGGTACCTCCGGTAATGAGCAGTTCTTC. Translating it yields CASSRTGTGGTSGNEQFF.

The rearrangement uses TRBV10-3 and TRBJ2-7; 8 bases fit TRBD1. Germline-derived CDR1 and CDR2 are ENHRY and SYGVKD. The junction had 10 bases not matched to a gene; V was cut back by 0 bases and J by 6 bases. The CDR3 consists of 16 residues. The CDR3 bases are TGTGCCATCAGTGAGTCAGTCCGGAGAGACAGGGGCGAGCAGTACTTC. Its translation is CAISESVRRDRGEQYF.

CDR3 region: CASSPDSLGYEQYF. In nucleotides, the CDR3 is TGTGCCAGCTCACCGGACAGTCTCGGCTACGAGCAGTACTTC. This chain links TRBV18 with TRBJ2-7; D is possibly TRBD1 (6 bases). The CDR3 runs 14 residues. CDR1 is KGHSH and CDR2 is LQKENI in the germline V gene. V lost 3 bases and J lost 3, with 12 bases in between.

The table lists this clonotype with a few counts. The chain uses TRBV29-1 and TRBJ2-1; 11 nucleotides agree with TRBD1. This CDR3 contains 12 residues. The junction had 5 bases not matched to a gene; V was cut back by 6 bases and J by 10 bases. The germline V gene has CDR1 SQVTM and CDR2 ANQGSEA. For the CDR3, the DNA is TGCAGCGTAGGACAGGGGGCCGAAGAGCAGTTCTTC. This sequence encodes CSVGQGAEEQFF.

This clonotype was observed a handful of times. The V and J genes are TRBV29-1 and TRBJ2-7; D is tentatively TRBD1 or TRBD2 (5 bases each). Trimming pared 4 bases from V and 4 bases from J, leaving 17 bases between. The germline V gene has CDR1 SQVTM and CDR2 ANQGSEA. This CDR3 has 14 residues. This chain's CDR3 is CSVAGDSEGYEQYF. CDR3 DNA: TGCAGCGTTGCGGGCGACAGCGAGGGGTACGAGCAGTACTTC.

This rearrangement joins TRBV29-1 to TRBJ2-3; either TRBD1 or TRBD2 may fit D (6 bases each). This CDR3 has 14 amino acids. Per germline, CDR1 SQVTM and CDR2 ANQGSEA. V lost 6 bases to trimming and J lost 6 bases, with 19 bases between them. The DNA of the CDR3 is TGCAGCGTCGTACAAGGGGGGCCGGGGGATACGCAGTATTTT. Its protein product is CSVVQGGPGDTQYF.

This clonotype was detected a few times. The rearrangement joins TRBV6-2 or TRBV6-3 to TRBJ1-2, with 10 bases identical to TRBD1. The CDR3 spans 15 residues. Per germline, CDR1 MNHEY and CDR2 SVGEGT. J lost 6 bases, V lost 6 bases, and 10 bases had no gene match. CDR3 sequence (DNA): TGTGCCAGCAGCGGAACCGGGACAGGGGATAATGGCTACACCTTC. Translation: CASSGTGTGDNGYTF.

The chain is built from TRBV3-1 and TRBJ2-3; TRBD1 matches 8 bases. V shed 4 bases, J shed 2 bases, and the junction held 5 bases outside the gene matches. The CDR3 has 15 amino acids. Germline V gene lookup returns CDR1 LGHDT and CDR2 YNNKEL (reference sequence). CDR3 region: CASSRQGQDTDTQYF. In nucleotides, the CDR3 is TGTGCCAGCAGCCGCCAGGGACAGGACACAGATACGCAGTATTTT.

V is TRBV20-1 and J is TRBJ1-1; D ambiguous. V was shortened by 6 bases and J by 2 bases, with 13 bases between the two germline ends. CDR1 and CDR2 (germline): DFQATT, SNEGSKA (reference sequence). This CDR3 comprises 13 residues. The CDR3 sequence: CSALDPPNTEAFF. CDR3 coding DNA: TGCAGTGCCCTCGACCCACCCAACACTGAAGCTTTCTTT.

The CDR3 DNA reads TGTGCCATCAGTGCTGCGACAGGGTCGGGTGGGGCCAACGTCCTGACTTTC. The encoded protein is CAISAATGSGGANVLTF. The chain links TRBV10-3 to TRBJ2-6; 7 bases are a match to TRBD1. With V trimmed by 4 bases and J by 3 bases, 9 bases remained unmatched. There are 17 residues in the CDR3. The germline V gene encodes CDR1 ENHRY and CDR2 SYGVKD.

This clonotype was detected only a few times. In DNA form, the CDR3 reads TGTGCCAGCAGCTCGCAGGATGATTTCCCTATTTACAATGAGCAGTTCTTC. Its protein is CASSSQDDFPIYNEQFF. This chain connects TRBV9 to TRBJ2-1; D uncertain. Trimming took off 4 bases at V and 4 bases at J, with 21 bases between the two ends. The CDR3 extends over 17 amino acids. Germline V gene lookup returns CDR1 SGDLS and CDR2 YYNGEE. Filled out from reference TRBV9 and TRBJ2-1, the complete variable domain reads DSGVTQTPKHLITATGQRVTLRCSPRSGDLSVYWYQQSLDQGLQFLIQYYNGEERAKGNILERFSAQQFPDLHSELNLSSLELGDSALYFCASSSQDDFPIYNEQFFGPGTRLTVL.

V usage is TRBV4-1 and J usage is TRBJ2-3, with 7 bases aligning to TRBD2. The CDR3 spans 14 residues. CDR1 MGHRA and CDR2 YSYEKL come from the germline V gene. Unmatched junction bases numbered 3, after V lost 2 bases and J lost 4 bases. CDR3 loop: CASSQSGDPDTQYF. As DNA, the CDR3 is TGCGCCAGCAGCCAAAGCGGGGACCCAGATACGCAGTATTTT.

The CDR3 DNA is TGTGCCAGCAGGAGGGGACAGGGGGGAGTGATTAGCAATCAGCCCCAGCATTTT. Translating it yields CASRRGQGGVISNQPQHF. The chain recombines TRBV27 with TRBJ1-5, with TRBD1 matching 11 bases. V lost 6 bases and J lost 0; bases outside the gene matches: 10. CDR1 is MNHEY and CDR2 is SMNVEV in the germline V gene (reference sequence). The CDR3 totals 18 residues.

V gene TRBV20-1 combines with J gene TRBJ2-4, with D possibly being TRBD2 (7 bases). Germline CDR1 and CDR2: DFQATT and SNEGSKA (reference sequence). The CDR3 runs 17 residues. Trimming pared 5 bases from V and 0 bases from J, leaving 20 bases between. The CDR3 DNA sequence: TGCAGTGCTGGGCCGCCTACGGGGGGCCTAGCCAAAAACATTCAGTACTTC. It translates to CSAGPPTGGLAKNIQYF.

This clonotype has a handful of counts. This CDR3 reads CASSQEDRGHSPLHF. The CDR3 bases are TGCGCCAGCAGCCAAGAGGACAGGGGCCACTCACCCCTCCACTTT. This chain links TRBV4-3 with TRBJ1-6; 9 nucleotides agree with TRBD1. The length of the CDR3 is 15 residues. J lost 10 bases, V lost 0 bases, and 4 bases had no gene match. Germline CDR1 reads LGHNA; CDR2 reads YSLEER.